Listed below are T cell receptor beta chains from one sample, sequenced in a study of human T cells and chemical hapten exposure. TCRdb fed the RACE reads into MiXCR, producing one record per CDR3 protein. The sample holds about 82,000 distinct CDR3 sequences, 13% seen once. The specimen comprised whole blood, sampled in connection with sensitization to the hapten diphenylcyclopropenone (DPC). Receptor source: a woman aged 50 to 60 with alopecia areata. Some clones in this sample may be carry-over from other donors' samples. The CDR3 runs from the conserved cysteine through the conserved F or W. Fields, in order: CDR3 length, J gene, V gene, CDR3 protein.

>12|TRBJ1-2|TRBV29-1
CSVYGQGNGYTF
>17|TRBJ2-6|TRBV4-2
CASSQDLAGSGANVLTF
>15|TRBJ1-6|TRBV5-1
CASSLETGEHSPLHF
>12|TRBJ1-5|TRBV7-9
CASSQDNQPQHF
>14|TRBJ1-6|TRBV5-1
CASSLAGRGSPLHF
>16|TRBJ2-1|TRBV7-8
CASRKTGTMGLAGVSF
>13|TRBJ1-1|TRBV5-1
CASTKGQGTEAFF
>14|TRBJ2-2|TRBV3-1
CASSRLAEAGELFF
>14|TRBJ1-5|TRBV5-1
CASSLDGAHQPQHF
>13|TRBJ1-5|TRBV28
CAGQRQNSQPQHF
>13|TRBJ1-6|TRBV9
CASSVDDSRPLHF
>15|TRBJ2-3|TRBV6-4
CASSRRDFSTDTQYF
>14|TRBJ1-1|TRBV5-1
CASSFDKMNTEAFF
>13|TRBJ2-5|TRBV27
CASSHMGPETQYF
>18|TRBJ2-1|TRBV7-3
CASSPRWAGEASYNEQFF
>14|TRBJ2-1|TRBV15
CATSDGQGYNEQFF
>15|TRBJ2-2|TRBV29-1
CSVGRGGRTTGELFF
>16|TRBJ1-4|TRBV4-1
CASSTGVIGTNEKLFF